Given below is one T cell receptor (beta chain) in context. The clone's antigen remains unknown. Per-nucleotide qualities are absent, and no much larger clonotype sits a single base away. These data belong to a study of blood T cell repertoires in COVID-19 (dated by TCRdb to about 2020). Regarding the research as a whole: Samples covering the acute and convalescent phases of COVID-19 were provided by collaborators in the United States, Italy and Spain. Where available, HLA class I and class II types were obtained from metadata supplied by the sample provider rather than from assay-based typing. The sample metadata nearly always contained a de-identified subject ID, COVID-19 status, age in years and sex. Subjects who had been exposed to COVID-19, were actively infected with it, or had recovered from it provided the deeply sampled blood TCRbeta repertoires that made up the dataset. The samples were drawn from two sources: the first 160 participants of the ongoing ImmuneRACE study, and 1,000 to 1,500 subjects contributed by 6 global collaborators. The repertoires were made available in a free public database intended to serve as a resource for research on the immune response to SARS-CoV-2. The material from the prospective study consisted of cDNA or gDNA derived from T cells, B-cell-depleted T cells, or PBMCs.

One collaborating source in Seattle enrolled patients while the patients were actively infected and followed the patients over time throughout the course of disease. The collaborating institutions used their own protocols to collect whole blood in K2EDTA tubes. For TCRbeta analysis, collaborators shipped samples in one of three forms: frozen whole blood, isolated PBMCs, or DNA extracted from either of those sample types. Unmatched junction bases come to 7, with V trimmed by 2 bases and J by 8 bases. CDR1 and CDR2, looked up from the germline V gene, are SGHRS and YFSETQ. CDR3 length: 15 amino acids, cysteine to phenylalanine. Kept here is only the CDR3 DNA, which spans 45 bases and is read in frame from base 1. The research as a whole found: How much clinical and demographic metadata was included differed by source and by participant, and the metadata was provided uncurated.

TCRbeta CDR3 regions were amplified from genomic DNA using the immunoSEQ Assay, a bias-controlled multiplex PCR. The original methods were these. The number of nucleated cells in each sample was estimated from the amplification of reference gene primers within the assay. Sequence reads were collapsed and filtered to measure the absolute abundance of every unique TCRbeta CDR3 rearrangement. For each sample, productive Simpson clonality was calculated by taking the square root of Simpson's diversity index across productive rearrangements. In its TCRdb copy, this immuneACCESS table keeps in-frame sequences only and misses some clones. Where compared with another copy, unresolved V genes explain less than half of these, and the others have no known cause. D and trimming come from the DNA, and the V and J calls and clone size come from that table. The sample table shows some 300,000 clones, and 75% to 90% are seen once. The top ten hold over 5.5% of the sample.

The sequence was collected from a woman in her 50s with COVID-19, enrolled during active disease. In this chain, TRBV5-1 is recombined with TRBJ2-4; 10 of the junction bases match TRBD2. The source material was peripheral blood. The CDR3 in this case is CASSFLAGDLDIQYF. The base sequence is TGCGCCAGCAGCTTCCTAGCGGGGGACCTGGACATTCAGTACTTC.